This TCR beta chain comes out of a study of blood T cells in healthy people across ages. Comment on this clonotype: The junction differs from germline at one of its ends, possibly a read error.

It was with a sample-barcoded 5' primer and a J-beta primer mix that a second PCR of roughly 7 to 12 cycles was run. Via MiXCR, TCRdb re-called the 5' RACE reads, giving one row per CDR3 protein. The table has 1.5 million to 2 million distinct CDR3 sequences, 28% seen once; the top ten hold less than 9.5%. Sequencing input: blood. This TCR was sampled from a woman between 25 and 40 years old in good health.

The CDR3 DNA is TGTGCCAGCAGGGCCGGGACAGGGAGCACAGGTACGCAGTATTTT. As protein: CASRAGTGSTGTQYF. The chain joins TRBV12-3 or TRBV12-4 to TRBJ2-3, with TRBD1 matching over 9 bases. The CDR3 totals 15 residues.